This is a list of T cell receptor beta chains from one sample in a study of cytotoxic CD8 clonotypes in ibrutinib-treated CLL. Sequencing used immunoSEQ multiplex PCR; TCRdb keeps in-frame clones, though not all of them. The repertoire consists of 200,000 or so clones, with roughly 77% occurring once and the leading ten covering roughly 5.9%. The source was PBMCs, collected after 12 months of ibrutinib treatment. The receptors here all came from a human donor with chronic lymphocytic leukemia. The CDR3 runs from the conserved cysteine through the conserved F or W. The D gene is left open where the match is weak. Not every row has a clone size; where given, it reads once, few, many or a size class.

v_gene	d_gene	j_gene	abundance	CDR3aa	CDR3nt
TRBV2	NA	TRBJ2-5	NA	CASSEYPLGQETQYF	TGTGCCAGCAGTGAGTACCCTCTCGGGCAAGAGACCCAGTACTTC
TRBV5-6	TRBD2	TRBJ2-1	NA	CASTRGGRTDNEQFF	TGTGCCAGCACCCGGGGAGGGAGGACCGACAATGAGCAGTTCTTC
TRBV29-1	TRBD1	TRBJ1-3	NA	CSVDRDREIPGNTIYF	TGCAGCGTCGACCGGGACAGGGAAATTCCTGGAAACACCATATATTTT
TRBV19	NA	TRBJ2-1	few	CASSMSAGYNEQFF	TGTGCCAGTAGTATGTCGGCGGGGTACAATGAGCAGTTCTTC
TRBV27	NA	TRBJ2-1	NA	CASSLVQVDEQFF	TGTGCCAGCAGTTTAGTTCAGGTCGATGAGCAGTTCTTC
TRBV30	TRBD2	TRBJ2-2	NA	CAWSVLGLAKAGELFF	TGTGCCTGGAGTGTACTGGGACTAGCCAAGGCCGGGGAGCTGTTTTTT
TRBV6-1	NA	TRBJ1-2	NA	CASSEGVRGRDGYTF	TGTGCCAGCAGTGAAGGAGTGAGAGGGCGGGATGGCTACACCTTC
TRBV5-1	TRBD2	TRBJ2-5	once	CASSRSNSGGETQYF	TGCGCCAGCAGCCGAAGTAATAGCGGGGGAGAGACCCAGTACTTC
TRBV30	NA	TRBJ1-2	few	CASSGQTLYGYTF	TGTGCCTCCTCCGGACAGACGCTCTATGGCTACACCTTC
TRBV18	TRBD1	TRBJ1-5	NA	CASSPATGANALNQPQHF	TGTGCCAGCTCACCCGCAACAGGGGCCAACGCCCTCAATCAGCCCCAGCATTTT
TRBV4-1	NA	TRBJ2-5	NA	CASHQETQYF	TGCGCCAGTCACCAAGAGACCCAGTACTTC
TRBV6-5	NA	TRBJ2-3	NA	CASSVGGPDTQYF	TGTGCCAGCAGTGTCGGGGGGCCCGATACGCAGTATTTT
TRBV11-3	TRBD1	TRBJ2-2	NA	CASSFRDRGPLTGELFF	TGTGCCAGCAGCTTCCGGGACAGGGGCCCTTTGACCGGGGAGCTGTTTTTT
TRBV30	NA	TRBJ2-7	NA	CASRRAVGYEQYF	TGTGCCTCCCGGCGGGCGGTTGGGTACGAGCAGTACTTC
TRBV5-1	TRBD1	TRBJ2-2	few	CASSDQGQGIGELFF	TGCGCCAGCAGCGACCAGGGACAGGGGATCGGGGAGCTGTTTTTT
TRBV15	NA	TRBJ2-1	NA	CATSRPDFRSENEQFF	TGTGCCACCAGCAGACCGGACTTCCGCTCGGAAAATGAGCAGTTCTTC
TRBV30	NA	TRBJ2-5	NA	CAWNLWAKETQYF	TGTGCCTGGAATTTGTGGGCTAAAGAGACCCAGTACTTC
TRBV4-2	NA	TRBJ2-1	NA	CASSQDSNQGREQFF	TGTGCCAGCAGCCAAGATTCAAATCAGGGCCGCGAGCAGTTCTTC
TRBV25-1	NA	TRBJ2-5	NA	CASSSGSLHQETQYF	TGTGCCAGCAGCTCAGGGAGCCTCCACCAAGAGACCCAGTACTTC
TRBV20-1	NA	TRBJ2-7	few	CSAGYGYEQYF	TGCAGTGCCGGTTACGGTTACGAGCAGTACTTC
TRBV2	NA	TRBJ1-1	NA	CASSSGNPNTEAFF	TGTGCCAGCAGTTCAGGGAACCCGAACACTGAAGCTTTCTTT
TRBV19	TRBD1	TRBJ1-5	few	CASSIGRGRNQPQHF	TGTGCCAGTAGTATAGGCAGGGGGCGCAATCAGCCCCAGCATTTT
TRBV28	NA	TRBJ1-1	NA	CASTTNTEAFF	TGTGCCAGCACAACGAACACTGAAGCTTTCTTT
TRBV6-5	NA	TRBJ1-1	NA	CASIRGIEAFF	TGTGCCAGCATTCGTGGGATTGAAGCTTTCTTT
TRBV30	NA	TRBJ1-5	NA	CAWSVNSNQPQHF	TGTGCCTGGAGTGTTAATAGCAATCAGCCCCAGCATTTT
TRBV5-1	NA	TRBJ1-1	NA	CASGRALNTEAFF	TGCGCCAGCGGCCGGGCCCTAAACACTGAAGCTTTCTTT
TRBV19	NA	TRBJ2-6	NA	CASSIQGAGANVLTF	TGTGCCAGTAGTATACAGGGTGCTGGGGCCAACGTCCTGACTTTC
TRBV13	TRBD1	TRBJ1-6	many	CASRFRDRETAHYNSPLHF	TGTGCCAGCAGGTTCCGGGACAGGGAGACGGCCCACTATAATTCACCCCTCCACTTT
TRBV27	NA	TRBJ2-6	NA	CASTSTSSGANVLTF	TGTGCCAGCACCTCAACTTCCTCTGGGGCCAACGTCCTGACTTTC
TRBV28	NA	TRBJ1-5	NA	CATGGRGGQPQHF	TGTGCGACCGGGGGCAGGGGCGGTCAGCCCCAGCATTTT
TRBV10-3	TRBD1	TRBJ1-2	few	CAISEQGARIKYGYTF	TGTGCCATCAGTGAACAGGGGGCGAGGATCAAATATGGCTACACCTTC
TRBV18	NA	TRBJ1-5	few	CASSPSGQVDQPQHF	TGTGCCAGCTCCCCGTCGGGGCAGGTCGATCAGCCCCAGCATTTT
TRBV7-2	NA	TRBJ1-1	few	CASSLFPGTEAFF	TGTGCCAGCAGCTTATTCCCGGGCACTGAAGCTTTCTTT
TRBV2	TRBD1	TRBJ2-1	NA	CASSRQGDSYNEQFF	TGTGCCAGCAGCCGACAGGGGGACTCCTACAATGAGCAGTTCTTC
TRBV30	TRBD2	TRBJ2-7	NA	CAWKGSGSSYEQYF	TGTGCCTGGAAAGGTAGCGGGAGCTCCTACGAGCAGTACTTC
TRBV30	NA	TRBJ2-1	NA	CAWRPGLSNEQFF	TGTGCCTGGAGGCCGGGACTGTCCAATGAGCAGTTCTTC
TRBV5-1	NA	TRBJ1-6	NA	CASGEGNSYNSPLHF	TGCGCCAGCGGGGAAGGGAACTCCTATAATTCACCCCTCCACTTT
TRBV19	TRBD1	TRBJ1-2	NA	CASSPGDRGYTF	TGTGCCAGTAGTCCTGGGGACAGGGGGTACACCTTC
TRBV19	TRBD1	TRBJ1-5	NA	CASGRTGDSNQPQHF	TGTGCCAGTGGTAGGACAGGGGATAGCAATCAGCCCCAGCATTTT
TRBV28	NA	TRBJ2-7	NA	CASKFRPNTYEQYF	TGTGCCAGCAAGTTCCGTCCGAATACCTACGAGCAGTACTTC
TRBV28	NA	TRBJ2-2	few	CASSLYNTGELFF	TGTGCCAGCAGCCTTTACAACACCGGGGAGCTGTTTTTT